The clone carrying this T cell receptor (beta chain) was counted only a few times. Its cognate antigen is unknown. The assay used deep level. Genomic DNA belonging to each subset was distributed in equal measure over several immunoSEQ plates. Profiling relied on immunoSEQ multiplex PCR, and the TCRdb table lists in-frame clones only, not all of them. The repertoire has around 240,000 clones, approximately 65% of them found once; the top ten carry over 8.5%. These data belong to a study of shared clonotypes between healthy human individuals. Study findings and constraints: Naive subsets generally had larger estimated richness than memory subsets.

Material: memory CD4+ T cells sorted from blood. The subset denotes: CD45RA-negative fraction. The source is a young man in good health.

The CDR3 region is CASGSQGYGYTF. CDR3 nucleotides: TGTGCCAGCGGCTCTCAGGGGTATGGCTACACCTTC. The chain recombines TRBV28 with TRBJ1-2, with D possibly TRBD1 on 6 matching bases. CDR1 MDHEN and CDR2 SYDVKM come from the germline V gene. V was pared by 8 bases and J by 5 bases, with 12 bases between. The CDR3 consists of 12 residues.